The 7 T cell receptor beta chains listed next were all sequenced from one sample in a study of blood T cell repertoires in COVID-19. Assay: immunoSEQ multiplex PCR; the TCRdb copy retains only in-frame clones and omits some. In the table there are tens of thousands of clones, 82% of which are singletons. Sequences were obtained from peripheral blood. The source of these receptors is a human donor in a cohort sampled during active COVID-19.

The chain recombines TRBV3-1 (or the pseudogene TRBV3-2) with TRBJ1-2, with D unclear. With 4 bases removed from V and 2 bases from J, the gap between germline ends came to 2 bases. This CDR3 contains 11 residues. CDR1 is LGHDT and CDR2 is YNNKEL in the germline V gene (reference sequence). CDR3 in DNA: TGTGCCAGCAGCCTAAACTATGGCTACACCTTC. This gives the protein CASSLNYGYTF.

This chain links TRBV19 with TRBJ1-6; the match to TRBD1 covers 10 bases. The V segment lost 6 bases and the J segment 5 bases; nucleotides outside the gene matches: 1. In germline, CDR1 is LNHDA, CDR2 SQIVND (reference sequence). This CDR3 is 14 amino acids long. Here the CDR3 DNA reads TGTGCCAGTAGCGGGACAGGGGATAATTCACCCCTCCACTTT. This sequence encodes CASSGTGDNSPLHF.

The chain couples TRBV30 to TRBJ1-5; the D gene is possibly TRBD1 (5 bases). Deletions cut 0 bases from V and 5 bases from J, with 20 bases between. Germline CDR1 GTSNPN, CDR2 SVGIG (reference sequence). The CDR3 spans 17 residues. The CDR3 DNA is TGTGCCTGGAGTGTACGGGTTTCGGGCGGGGGAGATCAGCCCCAGCATTTT. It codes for CAWSVRVSGGGDQPQHF.

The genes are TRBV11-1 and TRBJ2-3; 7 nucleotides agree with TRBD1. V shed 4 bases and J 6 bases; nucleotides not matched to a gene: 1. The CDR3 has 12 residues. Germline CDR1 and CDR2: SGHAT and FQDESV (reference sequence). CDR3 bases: TGTGCCAGCAGCTCACAGGGGGATACGCAGTATTTT. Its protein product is CASSSQGDTQYF.

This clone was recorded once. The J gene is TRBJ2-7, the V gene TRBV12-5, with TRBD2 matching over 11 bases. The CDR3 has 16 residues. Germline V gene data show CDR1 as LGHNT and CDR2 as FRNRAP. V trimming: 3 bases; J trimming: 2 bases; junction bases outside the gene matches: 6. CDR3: CASGLVAGGPPYEQYF. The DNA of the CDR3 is TGTGCTAGTGGTTTAGTAGCGGGGGGGCCCCCCTACGAGCAGTACTTC.

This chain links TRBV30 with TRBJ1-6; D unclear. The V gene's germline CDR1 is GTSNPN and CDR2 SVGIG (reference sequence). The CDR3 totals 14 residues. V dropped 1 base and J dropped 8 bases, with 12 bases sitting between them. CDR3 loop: CAWSGGLTDSPLHF. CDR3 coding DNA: TGTGCCTGGAGTGGAGGACTTACGGATTCACCCCTCCACTTT.

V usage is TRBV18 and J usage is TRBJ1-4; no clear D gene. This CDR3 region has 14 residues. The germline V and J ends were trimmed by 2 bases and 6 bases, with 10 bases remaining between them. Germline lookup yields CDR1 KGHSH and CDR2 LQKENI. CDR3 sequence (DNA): TGTGCCAGCTCACCAAACAGTCCTGATGAAAAACTGTTTTTT. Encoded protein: CASSPNSPDEKLFF.